Listed below are T cell receptor beta chains from one sample, sequenced in a study of cytomegalovirus exposure and HLA in healthy donors. The data were produced by immunoSEQ multiplex PCR, yet TCRdb's version contains in-frame clones alone and is incomplete. The repertoire table contains 130,000 or so clones. The source material was PBMCs. The receptors originated from a man aged 18 to 29 in good health and CMV-seronegative. The CDR3 runs from the conserved cysteine through the conserved F or W. D genes are given only for firm matches.

>TRBJ1-4|TRBD1|TRBV7-2
CASTSDRVNEKLFF
TGTGCCAGCACCTCCGACAGGGTGAATGAAAAACTGTTTTTT
>TRBJ2-1|.|TRBV4-1
CASSQDLGRSQFF
TGCGCCAGCAGCCAAGATCTTGGGAGGTCGCAGTTCTTC
>TRBJ1-2|TRBD1|TRBV5-1
CASSPADREWNGYTF
TGCGCCAGCAGCCCGGCGGACAGGGAATGGAATGGCTACACCTTC
>TRBJ2-3|TRBD2|TRBV7-9
CASSPLAGRTDTQYF
TGTGCCAGCAGCCCACTAGCGGGGCGCACAGATACGCAGTATTTT
>TRBJ1-5|TRBD1|TRBV19
CASSGTVNQPQHF
TGTGCCAGTAGTGGGACAGTCAATCAGCCCCAGCATTTT
>TRBJ2-7|TRBD2|TRBV7-9
CASSDGLGSYEQYF
TGTGCCAGCAGCGACGGACTAGGGAGCTACGAGCAGTACTTC
>TRBJ2-3|TRBD2|TRBV27
CASSFRLAGGGTDTQYF
TGTGCCAGCAGTTTCCGACTAGCGGGAGGGGGCACAGATACGCAGTATTTT
>TRBJ2-7|TRBD2|TRBV4-3
CASSQDTSGFYEQYF
TGCGCCAGCAGCCAAGATACTAGCGGGTTCTACGAGCAGTACTTC
>TRBJ2-1|.|TRBV5-1
CASSPGATTYNEQFF
TGCGCCAGCAGCCCGGGTGCGACGACCTACAATGAGCAGTTCTTC
>TRBJ2-7|.|TRBV27
CASSLRPEGGHEQYF
TGTGCCAGCAGTTTACGACCGGAGGGGGGGCACGAGCAGTACTTC
>TRBJ2-5|TRBD2|TRBV5-1
CASSFRASGVVGQETQYF
TGCGCCAGCAGCTTCAGGGCTAGCGGCGTTGTCGGGCAAGAGACCCAGTACTTC
>TRBJ1-1|.|TRBV29-1
CSVDRSDYTNTEAFF
TGCAGCGTTGATCGGTCAGACTATACGAACACTGAAGCTTTCTTT
>TRBJ1-2|TRBD1|TRBV4-3
CASSQEGGGYGYTF
TGCGCCAGCAGCCAAGAAGGGGGCGGCTATGGCTACACCTTC
>TRBJ2-7|TRBD2|TRBV29-1
CSVVAGGLPYEQYF
TGCAGCGTTGTAGCGGGAGGGCTCCCCTACGAGCAGTACTTC
>TRBJ1-1|.|TRBV4-3
CASSYRANTEAFF
TGCGCCAGCAGCTACAGGGCAAACACTGAAGCTTTCTTT
>TRBJ2-7|TRBD1|TRBV30
CAWSGRDRGFHEQYF
TGTGCCTGGAGTGGACGGGACAGGGGTTTCCACGAGCAGTACTTC
>TRBJ1-1|TRBD1|TRBV5-4
CASSHGDSISKAFF
TGTGCCAGCAGCCACGGGGACAGCATTTCAAAAGCTTTCTTT
>TRBJ2-2|TRBD1|TRBV5-1
CASSLEGAGTGELFF
TGCGCCAGCAGCTTGGAGGGGGCAGGCACCGGGGAGCTGTTTTTT
>TRBJ1-2|.|TRBV30
CAFRGEAYGYTF
TGTGCCTTCCGCGGGGAAGCCTATGGCTACACCTTC
>TRBJ2-2|TRBD2|TRBV5-1
CASSISGRNTGELFF
TGCGCCAGCAGCATTAGCGGGAGGAACACCGGGGAGCTGTTTTTT
>TRBJ1-5|.|TRBV28
CASSSDQPQHF
TGTGCCAGCAGTTCGGATCAGCCCCAGCATTTT
>TRBJ2-1|.|TRBV7-8
CASSLRQSSYNEQFF
TGTGCCAGCAGCCTCCGACAGAGCTCCTACAATGAGCAGTTCTTC
>TRBJ2-7|.|TRBV27
CASSFGGSYEQYF
TGTGCCAGCAGTTTCGGCGGTTCCTACGAGCAGTACTTC
>TRBJ2-7|.|TRBV21-1
CASSKAHSGPFYEQYF
TGTGCCAGCAGCAAAGCCCATAGCGGGCCCTTTTACGAGCAGTACTTC
>TRBJ1-5|.|TRBV7-8
CASSPRPEEPQHF
TGTGCCAGCAGCCCTCGACCGGAGGAGCCCCAGCATTTT
>TRBJ1-1|TRBD1|TRBV7-9
CASSLGDRGLVGTEAFF
TGTGCCAGCAGCTTAGGGGACAGGGGGCTTGTTGGCACTGAAGCTTTCTTT
>TRBJ2-5|.|TRBV2
CASSTLGGTSGETQYF
TGTGCCAGCAGTACACTTGGGGGGACTTCCGGAGAGACCCAGTACTTC
>TRBJ2-2|TRBD2|TRBV11-1
CASSSRLAGLNTGELFF
TGTGCCAGCAGCTCTCGACTAGCGGGGCTGAACACCGGGGAGCTGTTTTTT
>TRBJ2-2|.|TRBV6-9
CASSLDYPTAGELFF
TGTGCCAGCAGCTTAGACTACCCGACGGCCGGGGAGCTGTTTTTT
>TRBJ2-7|.|TRBV6-1
CASILIPPYEQYF
TGTGCCAGCATCCTAATCCCCCCCTACGAGCAGTACTTC
>TRBJ2-2|TRBD2|TRBV18
CASSPREGLGELFF
TGTGCCAGCTCACCGCGGGAGGGCCTCGGGGAGCTGTTTTTT
>TRBJ1-1|TRBD1|TRBV18
CASSPPHMDRGTEAFF
TGTGCCAGCTCACCACCCCATATGGACAGGGGAACTGAAGCTTTCTTT
>TRBJ2-7|TRBD1|TRBV28
CASSLTGLTYEQYF
TGTGCCAGCAGCCTGACAGGGCTCACCTACGAGCAGTACTTC
>TRBJ2-5|.|TRBV11-3
CASSLVGVETQYF
TGTGCCAGCAGCTTAGTCGGGGTAGAGACCCAGTACTTC
>TRBJ2-7|.|TRBV12-5
CASGTHYEQYF
TGTGCTAGTGGTACACACTACGAGCAGTACTTC
>TRBJ2-2|TRBD2|TRBV11-3
CASSEFRAGVTGELFF
TGTGCCAGCAGCGAGTTCCGGGCGGGAGTTACCGGGGAGCTGTTTTTT
>TRBJ1-2|TRBD1|TRBV5-4
CASSLGAGQGYGYTF
TGTGCCAGCAGCTTGGGTGCAGGACAGGGCTATGGCTACACCTTC
>TRBJ1-2|.|TRBV28
CASSFNALTRGYTF
TGTGCCAGCAGTTTTAACGCCCTAACCCGGGGCTACACCTTC
>TRBJ1-5|TRBD1|TRBV5-4
CASSSPPGGESNQPQHF
TGTGCCAGCAGCTCCCCTCCAGGGGGCGAGAGCAATCAGCCCCAGCATTTT
>TRBJ2-2|TRBD1|TRBV4-1
CASSQAGRGHTGELFF
TGCGCCAGCAGCCAAGCCGGCAGGGGGCACACCGGGGAGCTGTTTTTT
>TRBJ2-7|.|TRBV19
CASSSASEKYF
TGTGCCAGTAGTTCTGCGAGTGAGAAGTACTTC
>TRBJ2-6|.|TRBV11-2
CASTHSGANVLTF
TGTGCCAGCACCCACTCTGGGGCCAACGTCCTGACTTTC
>TRBJ1-2|.|TRBV30
CAWSVINPGSLGYTF
TGTGCCTGGAGTGTAATCAACCCAGGGTCCCTTGGCTACACCTTC
>TRBJ2-7|TRBD2|TRBV27
CASGRAEYEQYF
TGTGCCAGCGGGAGGGCCGAGTACGAGCAGTACTTC
>TRBJ1-1|.|TRBV6-1
CASTGGRGIDAEAFF
TGTGCCAGCACCGGGGGGAGGGGCATCGATGCTGAAGCTTTCTTT
>TRBJ2-7|TRBD2|TRBV28
CASSLRGGRRPYEQYF
TGTGCCAGCAGTTTACGGGGGGGGAGGCGCCCCTACGAGCAGTACTTC
>TRBJ1-2|.|TRBV27
CASSWDIRGGYTF
TGTGCCAGCAGTTGGGACATCCGCGGGGGCTACACCTTC
>TRBJ2-3|TRBD1|TRBV5-4
CASSRPRQGVPDTQYF
TGTGCCAGCAGCCGCCCCCGACAGGGGGTTCCAGATACGCAGTATTTT
>TRBJ2-1|TRBD2|TRBV11-3
CASSLGLAGGPGQFF
TGTGCCAGCAGCTTGGGACTAGCGGGAGGGCCGGGGCAGTTCTTC
>TRBJ1-5|TRBD1|TRBV11-1
CASSSGTGNQPQHF
TGTGCCAGCAGCTCCGGGACAGGGAATCAGCCCCAGCATTTT
>TRBJ2-5|.|TRBV27
CASSFSGETQYF
TGTGCCAGCAGTTTCTCGGGAGAGACCCAGTACTTC